These T cell receptor beta chains were read from a single sample in a study of cytomegalovirus exposure and HLA in healthy donors. TCRdb keeps only in-frame clones here, not all; method: immunoSEQ multiplex PCR. The sample includes 120,000 to 150,000 clones, approximately 83% of them seen just once. The source material was PBMCs. Receptors were obtained from a woman aged 40 to 49 in good health and CMV-seronegative. Each CDR3 is given with its conserved first and last residue. Fields, in order: V gene, D gene, J gene, clone size, CDR3 protein, CDR3 DNA. The D gene is left open where the match is weak. Clone size is shown for a subset of rows, as once, few, many or a class of expanded clone.

TRBV5-8,TRBD1,TRBJ2-1,-,CASSLYGTANEQFF,TGTGCCAGCAGCTTGTACGGGACAGCGAATGAGCAGTTCTTC
TRBV10-1,-,TRBJ1-2,-,CASSESGRGDYTF,TGCGCCAGCAGTGAGTCAGGGAGGGGCGACTACACCTTC
TRBV5-4,TRBD2,TRBJ2-1,-,CASSLIEREFGLFF,TGTGCCAGCAGCTTGATCGAGCGGGAGTTTGGTCTGTTCTTC
TRBV4-2,TRBD2,TRBJ2-2,-,CASSQASGRNTGELFF,TGTGCCAGCAGCCAAGCCAGCGGGAGGAACACCGGGGAGCTGTTTTTT
TRBV6-1,TRBD1,TRBJ2-7,-,CASSSPGQGLYEQYF,TGTGCCAGCAGTTCCCCGGGACAGGGGCTCTACGAGCAGTACTTC
TRBV28,-,TRBJ1-1,few,CASSLFRQQGLNTEAFF,TGTGCCAGCAGTTTATTCCGGCAACAGGGATTGAACACTGAAGCTTTCTTT
TRBV5-1,-,TRBJ2-1,-,CASSFDSPYNEQFF,TGCGCCAGCAGCTTTGACAGTCCCTACAATGAGCAGTTCTTC
TRBV6-5,-,TRBJ2-7,-,CASRLAHEQYF,TGTGCCAGCAGACTAGCCCACGAGCAGTACTTC
TRBV11-2,TRBD1,TRBJ1-1,-,CASSADRGRGTEAFF,TGTGCCAGCAGCGCGGACAGGGGACGGGGTACTGAAGCTTTCTTT
TRBV6-1,TRBD1,TRBJ1-1,-,CAGSEATGGLTEAFF,TGTGCCGGCAGTGAAGCTACAGGGGGCTTGACTGAAGCTTTCTTT
TRBV5-4,TRBD1,TRBJ2-7,-,CASSTTSGTGGAYEQYF,TGTGCCAGCAGCACAACATCCGGGACAGGGGGGGCCTACGAGCAGTACTTC
TRBV6-6,TRBD1,TRBJ1-5,once,CASSYRQGKDQPQHF,TGTGCCAGCAGTTATAGACAGGGGAAGGATCAGCCCCAGCATTTT
TRBV7-9,-,TRBJ1-2,-,CASSLFGRQAGYTF,TGTGCCAGCAGCTTATTTGGGAGACAGGCTGGCTACACCTTC
TRBV6-1,-,TRBJ1-4,-,CASNSLTTNEKLFF,TGTGCCAGCAACTCACTAACAACTAATGAAAAACTGTTTTTT
TRBV2,-,TRBJ2-1,-,CASTPGLLADEQFF,TGTGCCAGCACTCCGGGACTCTTGGCGGATGAGCAGTTCTTC
TRBV18,TRBD1,TRBJ2-7,-,CASSPRQGTYEQYF,TGTGCCAGCTCACCTCGACAGGGAACCTACGAGCAGTACTTC
TRBV11-2,TRBD1,TRBJ1-4,-,CASSLQDRGNEKLFF,TGTGCCAGCAGCTTGCAGGACAGGGGCAATGAAAAACTGTTTTTT
TRBV6-5,-,TRBJ1-2,-,CASRNLQGIGYTF,TGCGCCAGCAGGAACCTACAGGGTATAGGCTACACCTTC
TRBV15,-,TRBJ1-5,-,CATSMRQGNQPQHF,TGTGCCACCAGCATGCGGCAAGGCAATCAGCCCCAGCATTTT
TRBV5-1,-,TRBJ1-2,-,CASSLNELTGYTF,TGCGCCAGCAGCTTGAATGAGTTAACCGGCTACACCTTC
TRBV13,TRBD1,TRBJ2-2,-,CASSRDRGYTGELFF,TGTGCCAGCAGCCGGGACAGGGGCTACACCGGGGAGCTGTTTTTT
TRBV6-5,-,TRBJ2-1,-,CASSYRGSGINEQFF,TGTGCCAGCAGTTACAGGGGGTCGGGGATCAATGAGCAGTTCTTC
TRBV6-6,-,TRBJ2-7,-,CASSYASTVREQYF,TGTGCCAGCAGTTACGCTAGTACCGTACGAGAGCAGTACTTC
TRBV28,-,TRBJ1-5,-,CASRVEDQPQHF,TGTGCCAGCCGTGTTGAGGATCAGCCCCAGCATTTT
TRBV27,TRBD1,TRBJ2-7,-,CASSLYGTDHYEQYF,TGTGCCAGCAGTTTATATGGGACAGATCACTACGAGCAGTACTTC
TRBV5-8,-,TRBJ1-4,-,CASSLSVNTNEKLFF,TGTGCCAGCAGCTTGTCGGTGAACACTAATGAAAAACTGTTTTTT
TRBV5-1,-,TRBJ2-5,-,CASSLEDSSSFQETQYF,TGCGCCAGCAGCTTGGAGGATTCGTCTAGCTTCCAAGAGACCCAGTACTTC
TRBV18,-,TRBJ2-7,-,CASSSNYEQYF,TGTGCCAGCTCATCCAACTACGAGCAGTACTTC
TRBV6-1,-,TRBJ1-4,few,CASSEIRGADSTNEKLFF,TGTGCCAGCAGTGAAATCCGTGGGGCGGATTCAACTAATGAAAAACTGTTTTTT
TRBV28,-,TRBJ1-3,-,CASRPGNSGNTIYF,TGTGCCAGCAGACCAGGGAACTCTGGAAACACCATATATTTT
TRBV27,TRBD2,TRBJ2-2,-,CASSSRTSGISMGTGELFF,TGTGCCAGCAGTTCACGGACTAGCGGAATCTCAATGGGGACCGGGGAGCTGTTTTTT
TRBV15,TRBD1,TRBJ2-3,few,CATSPAGTGGTDTQYF,TGTGCCACCAGCCCTGCGGGGACAGGAGGCACAGATACGCAGTATTTT
TRBV19,-,TRBJ2-1,-,CATDSPNEQFF,TGTGCCACGGACAGTCCCAATGAGCAGTTCTTC
TRBV4-1,-,TRBJ1-5,-,CASSPTGNQPQHF,TGCGCCAGCAGCCCGACGGGAAATCAGCCCCAGCATTTT
TRBV27,-,TRBJ2-1,-,CASRGLLSELGNEQFF,TGTGCCAGCAGGGGTTTACTGAGTGAACTAGGCAATGAGCAGTTCTTC
TRBV10-3,TRBD2,TRBJ2-1,-,CAISGREGGRSNEQFF,TGTGCCATCAGCGGCCGGGAAGGCGGGAGGTCTAATGAGCAGTTCTTC
TRBV15,-,TRBJ1-3,-,CATSRDPTGSGNTIYF,TGTGCCACCAGCAGAGATCCCACGGGCTCTGGAAACACCATATATTTT
TRBV5-1,-,TRBJ2-3,few,CASSLGQVTDTQYF,TGCGCCAGCAGCTTGGGACAGGTCACAGATACGCAGTATTTT
TRBV18,TRBD1,TRBJ1-4,-,CASSPRTGFKEKLFF,TGTGCCAGCTCACCGCGGACAGGGTTTAAAGAAAAACTGTTTTTT
TRBV29-1,-,TRBJ2-1,-,CSVGLVYNEQFF,TGCAGCGTTGGCTTAGTCTACAATGAGCAGTTCTTC
TRBV4-2,TRBD1,TRBJ2-2,-,CASSQGQGSGELFF,TGTGCCAGCAGCCAAGGACAGGGGTCCGGGGAGCTGTTTTTT
TRBV5-1,-,TRBJ2-6,-,CASSLGPRVGANVLTF,TGCGCCAGCAGCCTCGGGCCGAGGGTTGGGGCCAACGTCCTGACTTTC
TRBV28,-,TRBJ1-2,-,CASRTQGSYGYTF,TGTGCCAGCAGAACACAGGGTTCGTATGGCTACACCTTC
TRBV6-5,-,TRBJ1-1,-,CASSYLGAEAFF,TGTGCCAGCAGTTACCTCGGGGCTGAAGCTTTCTTT
TRBV10-1,TRBD2,TRBJ2-2,once,CASSESNPGGYTGELFF,TGCGCCAGCAGTGAGTCGAATCCGGGAGGCTACACCGGGGAGCTGTTTTTT
TRBV28,-,TRBJ1-3,-,CASSLYSPGYSGNTIYF,TGTGCCAGCAGTTTATATTCCCCAGGCTACTCTGGAAACACCATATATTTT
TRBV29-1,-,TRBJ1-1,-,CSVEHGNTEAFF,TGCAGCGTTGAGCACGGTAACACTGAAGCTTTCTTT
TRBV19,-,TRBJ1-2,-,CASSKVLHSRNYGYTF,TGTGCCAGTAGTAAAGTCCTGCACAGTCGGAACTATGGCTACACCTTC
TRBV6-6,-,TRBJ1-5,-,CASSLHREAGNQPQHF,TGTGCCAGCAGTCTTCACCGGGAGGCCGGCAATCAGCCCCAGCATTTT
TRBV27,-,TRBJ2-2,-,CASRQIDTSTGELFF,TGTGCCAGCAGGCAGATCGACACCTCCACCGGGGAGCTGTTTTTT
TRBV4-1,TRBD2,TRBJ2-7,-,CASSQERGDYEQYF,TGCGCCAGCAGCCAAGAGCGGGGGGATTACGAGCAGTACTTC
TRBV11-2,-,TRBJ1-1,-,CASSQIRGGQEAFF,TGTGCCAGCAGTCAAATTAGGGGGGGGCAAGAAGCTTTCTTT
TRBV11-2,-,TRBJ2-2,-,CASSPGTFGELFF,TGTGCCAGCAGCCCCGGGACTTTTGGGGAGCTGTTTTTT
TRBV5-1,TRBD1,TRBJ2-7,-,CASSYRGSGSYEQYF,TGCGCCAGCAGCTACAGGGGATCGGGCTCCTACGAGCAGTACTTC
TRBV27,TRBD2,TRBJ2-7,-,CASSPRGRTSGRQYF,TGTGCCAGCAGTCCCCGTGGGAGGACTAGCGGCCGTCAGTACTTC
TRBV6-5,-,TRBJ2-4,-,CASSYSRLAKNIQYF,TGTGCCAGCAGTTACTCCCGTCTAGCCAAAAACATTCAGTACTTC